The next 17 T cell receptor beta chains were all read from a single sample in a study of blood T cell repertoires in COVID-19. Sequenced by immunoSEQ multiplex PCR; TCRdb stores in-frame clones only, minus some. The profile shows roughly 180,000 clones, roughly 84% of them singletons. Sequencing was done on a sample of peripheral blood. The receptors were sampled from an elderly woman with active or convalescent COVID-19.

The chain links TRBV5-1 to TRBJ1-4, with D perhaps TRBD1 (5 bases). Trimming left V 0 bases short and J 7 bases short, with 13 bases between. There are 15 residues in the CDR3. Germline-derived CDR1 and CDR2 are SGHRS and YFSETQ. In nucleotides, the CDR3 is TGCGCCAGCAGCTTGGAGACAGTATGGGGTGAAAAACTGTTTTTT. Its protein product is CASSLETVWGEKLFF. The whole variable domain, remainder taken from reference TRBV5-1 and TRBJ1-4, is KAGVTQTPRYLIKTRGQQVTLSCSPISGHRSVSWYQQTPGQGLQFLFEYFSETQRNKGNFPGRFSGRQFSNSRSEMNVSTLELGDSALYLCASSLETVWGEKLFFGSGTQLSVL.

V usage is TRBV19 and J usage is TRBJ1-1, with TRBD1 matching over 7 bases. Trimming removed 3 bases from V and 3 bases from J; junction bases left unmatched: 10. Germline values: CDR1 LNHDA, CDR2 SQIVND (reference sequence). The CDR3 is made up of 16 amino acids. CDR3 nucleotides: TGTGCCAGTAGTATTCGGGCAGGGGGTCGGGACACTGAAGCTTTCTTT. This sequence encodes CASSIRAGGRDTEAFF.

V usage is TRBV18 and J usage is TRBJ1-1; TRBD1 matches 12 bases. This CDR3 has 14 amino acids. With V trimmed by 3 bases and J by 7 bases, 3 bases remained unmatched. CDR1 is KGHSH and CDR2 is LQKENI in the germline V gene. CDR3 DNA sequence: TGTGCCAGCTCACCCCGGGACAGGGGGCATGAAGCTTTCTTT. Encoded protein: CASSPRDRGHEAFF.

The CDR3 reads CASSSGGRPGAFYEQYF. The DNA of the CDR3 is TGTGCCAGCAGCTCGGGAGGGAGGCCAGGGGCATTCTACGAGCAGTACTTC. V is TRBV5-4 and J is TRBJ2-7; TRBD2 aligns across 8 bases. This CDR3 is built from 17 residues. Trimming cost V 3 bases and J 3 bases; bases outside gene matches: 14. Germline values: CDR1 SGHNT, CDR2 YYREEE (reference sequence).

V gene TRBV14 combines with J gene TRBJ1-6, with D uncertain. CDR3 size: 13 residues. Germline V CDR1 and CDR2: SGHDN, FVKESK. The CDR3 spells CGSASSYNSPLHF. The CDR3 DNA sequence: TGTGGATCGGCTAGCTCCTATAATTCACCCCTCCACTTT.

The chain links TRBV5-1 to TRBJ1-2; D unclear. The V and J ends lost 3 bases and 3 bases respectively, with 9 bases between them. The germline V gene has CDR1 SGHRS and CDR2 YFSETQ. The CDR3 has 13 residues. The CDR3 spells CASSSFGDYGYTF. CDR3 nucleotide sequence: TGCGCCAGCAGCTCCTTCGGTGACTATGGCTACACCTTC.

J is TRBJ1-1 and V is TRBV5-4; 8 bases are shared with TRBD1. Germline V gene lookup returns CDR1 SGHNT and CDR2 YYREEE (reference sequence). CDR3 length: 13 residues. The J segment lost 4 bases and the V segment lost 6 bases, leaving 5 bases of the junction unmatched. DNA for the CDR3: TGTGCCAGCAAAGGACAGGGTCGCACTGAAGCTTTCTTT. Protein product: CASKGQGRTEAFF.

The chain carries TRBV28 and TRBJ2-7, with 9 bases aligning to TRBD1. The CDR3 consists of 13 residues. V lost 4 bases and J lost 3; bases outside the gene matches: 1. Germline CDR1 reads MDHEN; CDR2 reads SYDVKM. The CDR3 here is CASSSGQGYEQYF. The CDR3, as DNA: TGTGCCAGCAGTTCGGGACAGGGCTACGAGCAGTACTTC.

CDR3 in DNA: TGCGCCAGCAGCCAAGAGCGTAGGGGGCCGGGGTATGGCTACACCTTC. Translated: CASSQERRGPGYGYTF. This chain uses TRBV4-1 with TRBJ1-2; 7 bases line up with TRBD1. Germline CDR1 reads MGHRA; CDR2 reads YSYEKL. CDR3 length: 16 amino acids. V lost 0 bases to trimming and J lost 5 bases; unmatched junction nucleotides: 9.

On this clone: Different DNA sequences within this sample yield the same CDR3. The V gene is TRBV5-1, the J gene TRBJ1-1; D gene ambiguous. V was shortened by 5 bases and J by 0 bases, with 8 bases between the two germline ends. The V gene's germline CDR1 is SGHRS and CDR2 YFSETQ. The CDR3 is 13 amino acids. The CDR3 bases are TGCGCCAGCAGTCCCCAGATGAACACTGAAGCTTTCTTT. Amino acids: CASSPQMNTEAFF. Full variable domain (rest looked up from reference TRBV5-1 and TRBJ1-1): KAGVTQTPRYLIKTRGQQVTLSCSPISGHRSVSWYQQTPGQGLQFLFEYFSETQRNKGNFPGRFSGRQFSNSRSEMNVSTLELGDSALYLCASSPQMNTEAFFGQGTRLTVV.

This clone was found once. This rearrangement joins TRBV19 to TRBJ2-2, with D hard to call. Germline V lookup: CDR1 LNHDA, CDR2 SQIVND (reference sequence). The CDR3 consists of 14 residues. Between the trimmed V and J ends, which lost 3 bases and 0 bases, there was a span of 5 bases. The CDR3 nucleotides are TGTGCCAGTAGTATTGGCCCGAACACCGGGGAGCTGTTTTTT. Its protein is CASSIGPNTGELFF.

The rearrangement links TRBV3-1 (or the pseudogene TRBV3-2) to TRBJ1-1; 8 positions agree with TRBD1. V dropped 5 bases and J dropped 3; count of bases not matched to a gene: 8. Germline CDR1 is LGHDT and CDR2 is YNNKEL (reference sequence). The CDR3 has 15 residues. The CDR3 DNA follows: TGTGCCAGCAGCACGACAGGGGCGGGGGACACTGAAGCTTTCTTT. Protein product: CASSTTGAGDTEAFF.

V is TRBV25-1 and J is TRBJ2-2; TRBD2 aligns across 7 bases. CDR3 length: 17 residues. Germline trimming cut 7 bases from V and 5 bases from J; bases unmatched to any gene: 16. Looked up from germline, CDR1 is MGHDK and CDR2 is SYGVNS. CDR3 residues: CASKVQRGGVTTGELFF. CDR3 DNA sequence: TGTGCCAGCAAGGTTCAGCGGGGCGGAGTAACAACCGGGGAGCTGTTTTTT.

The CDR3 DNA sequence: TGTGCCAGTAGTATTGAGAGGACAGGTTACAATGAGCAGTTCTTC. Amino acids: CASSIERTGYNEQFF. The chain couples TRBV19 to TRBJ2-1; TRBD1 aligns across 7 bases. Trimming at V came to 3 bases and at J to 4 bases, leaving 6 bases not matched to a gene. The CDR3 consists of 15 residues. Looked up from germline, CDR1 is LNHDA and CDR2 is SQIVND (reference sequence).

The chain carries TRBV4-1 and TRBJ2-5; D may be TRBD2 (5 bases). Germline V gene data show CDR1 as MGHRA and CDR2 as YSYEKL. This CDR3 is built from 14 residues. V was trimmed by 1 base and J by 5 bases, leaving 11 bases between them. CDR3 region: CASSQVGGLETQYF. Here the CDR3 DNA reads TGCGCCAGCAGCCAAGTTGGAGGCCTCGAGACCCAGTACTTC.

This clone was counted between two and nine times. The chain employs TRBV11-2 and TRBJ2-1; D is perhaps TRBD2 (5 bases). CDR1 and CDR2 from the germline V gene are SGHAT and FQNNGV. The CDR3 has 13 residues. V was pared by 1 base and J by 9 bases, with 10 bases between. The CDR3 loop is CASSLVRGGEQFF. The CDR3, as DNA: TGTGCCAGCAGCTTAGTTCGAGGAGGTGAGCAGTTCTTC.

This sequence joins TRBV5-8 and TRBJ2-1, with 8 bases aligning to TRBD2. The trim removed 0 bases at V and 6 bases at J, leaving 5 bases unmatched. This CDR3 contains 15 residues. The germline V gene has CDR1 SGHTS and CDR2 YDEGEE. For the CDR3, the DNA is TGTGCCAGCAGCTTGGGAGCGGGAGTTGCCAATGAGCAGTTCTTC. This gives the protein CASSLGAGVANEQFF.